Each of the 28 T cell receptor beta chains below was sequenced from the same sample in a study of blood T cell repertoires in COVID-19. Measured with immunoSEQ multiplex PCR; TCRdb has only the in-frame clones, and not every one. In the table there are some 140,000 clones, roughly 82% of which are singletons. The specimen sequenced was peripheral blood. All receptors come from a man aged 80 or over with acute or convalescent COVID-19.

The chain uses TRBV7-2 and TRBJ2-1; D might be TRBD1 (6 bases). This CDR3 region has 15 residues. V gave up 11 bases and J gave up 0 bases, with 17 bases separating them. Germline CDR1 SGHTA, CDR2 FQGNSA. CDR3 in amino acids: CASRPSGDSYNEQFF. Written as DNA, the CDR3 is TGTGCCTCCCGCCCCTCAGGGGACTCCTACAATGAGCAGTTCTTC.

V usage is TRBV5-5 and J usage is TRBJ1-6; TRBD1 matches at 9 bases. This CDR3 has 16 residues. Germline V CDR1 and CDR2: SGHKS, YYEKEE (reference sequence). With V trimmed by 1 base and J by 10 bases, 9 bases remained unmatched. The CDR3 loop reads CASSLPGTGLGSPLHF. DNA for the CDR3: TGTGCCAGCAGCTTGCCAGGGACAGGGCTTGGCTCACCCCTCCACTTT.

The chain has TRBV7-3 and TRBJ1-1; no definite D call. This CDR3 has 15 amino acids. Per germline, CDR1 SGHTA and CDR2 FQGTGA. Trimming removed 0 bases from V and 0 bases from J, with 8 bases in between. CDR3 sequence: CASSLTGNMNTEAFF. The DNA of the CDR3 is TGTGCCAGCAGCTTAACCGGGAACATGAACACTGAAGCTTTCTTT. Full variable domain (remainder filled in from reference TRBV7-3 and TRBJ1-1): GAGVSQTPSNKVTEKGKYVELRCDPISGHTALYWYRQSLGQGPEFLIYFQGTGAADDSGLPNDRFFAVRPEGSVSTLKIQRTERGDSAVYLCASSLTGNMNTEAFFGQGTRLTVV.

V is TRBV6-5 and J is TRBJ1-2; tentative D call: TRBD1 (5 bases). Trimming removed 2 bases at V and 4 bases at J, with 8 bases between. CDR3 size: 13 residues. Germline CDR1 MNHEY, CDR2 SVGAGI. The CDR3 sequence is CASSYGGTYGYTF. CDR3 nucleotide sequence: TGTGCCAGCAGTTACGGGGGGACCTATGGCTACACCTTC.

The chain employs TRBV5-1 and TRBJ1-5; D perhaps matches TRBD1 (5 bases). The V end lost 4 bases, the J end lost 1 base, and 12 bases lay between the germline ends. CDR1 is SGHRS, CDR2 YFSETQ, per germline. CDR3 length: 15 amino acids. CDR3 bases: TGCGCCAGCAGCGTAGACAGCCCCAGCAATCAGCCCCAGCATTTT. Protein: CASSVDSPSNQPQHF.

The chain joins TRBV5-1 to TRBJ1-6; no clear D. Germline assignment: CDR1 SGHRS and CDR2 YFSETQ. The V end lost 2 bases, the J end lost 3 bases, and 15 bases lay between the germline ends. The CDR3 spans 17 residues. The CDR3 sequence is CASSFGLPRFYNSPLHF. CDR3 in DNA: TGCGCCAGCAGCTTTGGACTTCCCAGGTTCTATAATTCACCCCTCCACTTT. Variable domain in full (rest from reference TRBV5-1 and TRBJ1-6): KAGVTQTPRYLIKTRGQQVTLSCSPISGHRSVSWYQQTPGQGLQFLFEYFSETQRNKGNFPGRFSGRQFSNSRSEMNVSTLELGDSALYLCASSFGLPRFYNSPLHFGNGTRLTVT.

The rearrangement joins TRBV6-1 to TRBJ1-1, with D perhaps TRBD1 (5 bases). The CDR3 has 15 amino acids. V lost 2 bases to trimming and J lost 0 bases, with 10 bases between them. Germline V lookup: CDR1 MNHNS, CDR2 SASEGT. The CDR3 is CASSEYPGVNTEAFF. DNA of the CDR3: TGTGCCAGCAGTGAATATCCGGGGGTGAACACTGAAGCTTTCTTT.

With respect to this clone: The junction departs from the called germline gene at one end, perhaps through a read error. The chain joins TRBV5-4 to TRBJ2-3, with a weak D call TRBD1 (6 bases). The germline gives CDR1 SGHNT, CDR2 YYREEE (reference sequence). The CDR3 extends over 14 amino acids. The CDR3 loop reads CASSLGWGPETQYF. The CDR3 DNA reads TGTGCCAGCAGCTTGGGGTGGGGGCCAGAAACGCAGTATTTT. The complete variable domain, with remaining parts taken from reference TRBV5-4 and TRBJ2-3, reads ETGVTQSPTHLIKTRGQQVTLRCSSQSGHNTVSWYQQALGQGPQFIFQYYREEENGRGNFPPRFSGLQFPNYSSELNVNALELDDSALYLCASSLGWGPETQYFGPGTRLTVL.

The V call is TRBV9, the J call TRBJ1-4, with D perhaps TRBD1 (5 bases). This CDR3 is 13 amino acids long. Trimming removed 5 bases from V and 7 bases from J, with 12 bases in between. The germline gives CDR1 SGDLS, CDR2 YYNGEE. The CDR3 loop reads CASSGDSSEKLFF. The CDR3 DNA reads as TGTGCCAGCAGTGGAGACAGCAGTGAAAAACTGTTTTTT.

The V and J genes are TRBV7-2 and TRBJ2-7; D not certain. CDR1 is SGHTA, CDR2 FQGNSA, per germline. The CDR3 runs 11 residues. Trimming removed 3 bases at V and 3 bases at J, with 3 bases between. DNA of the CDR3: TGTGCCAGCAGCTTCAGCTACGAGCAGTACTTC. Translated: CASSFSYEQYF.

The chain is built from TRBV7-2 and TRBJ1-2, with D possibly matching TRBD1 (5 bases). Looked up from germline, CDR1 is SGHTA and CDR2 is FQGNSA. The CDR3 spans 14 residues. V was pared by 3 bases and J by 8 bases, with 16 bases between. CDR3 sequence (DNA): TGTGCCAGCAGCTTCCAAGGGATCGGGGGGGGCTACACCTTC. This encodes CASSFQGIGGGYTF.

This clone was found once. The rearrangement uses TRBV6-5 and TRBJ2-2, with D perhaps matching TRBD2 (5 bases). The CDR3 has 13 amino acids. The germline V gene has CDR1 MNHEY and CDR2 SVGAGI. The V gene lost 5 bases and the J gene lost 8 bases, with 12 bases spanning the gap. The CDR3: CASSISGPGELFF. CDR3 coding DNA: TGTGCCAGCAGTATAAGCGGACCGGGGGAGCTGTTTTTT.

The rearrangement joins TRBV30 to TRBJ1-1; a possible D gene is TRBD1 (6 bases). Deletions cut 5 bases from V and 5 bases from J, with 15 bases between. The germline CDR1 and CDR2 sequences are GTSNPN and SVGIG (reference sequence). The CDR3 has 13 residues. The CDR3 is CAWQQGGGTEAFF. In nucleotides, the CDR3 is TGTGCCTGGCAACAGGGCGGGGGGACTGAAGCTTTCTTT.

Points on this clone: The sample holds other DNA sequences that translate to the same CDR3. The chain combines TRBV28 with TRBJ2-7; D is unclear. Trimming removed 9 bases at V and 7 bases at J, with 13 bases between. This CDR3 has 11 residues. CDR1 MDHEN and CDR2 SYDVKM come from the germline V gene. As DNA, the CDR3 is TGTGCCAGTTCTTCTCGGTTGGAGCAGTACTTC. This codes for CASSSRLEQYF. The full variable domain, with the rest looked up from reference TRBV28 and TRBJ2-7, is DVKVTQSSRYLVKRTGEKVFLECVQDMDHENMFWYRQDPGLGLRLIYFSYDVKMKEKGDIPEGYSVSREKKERFSLILESASTNQTSMYLCASSSRLEQYFGPGTRLTVT.

As DNA, the CDR3 is TGTGCCAGCAGCTTAATAGCCACTACTAGCACAGATACGCAGTATTTT. Its translation: CASSLIATTSTDTQYF. The J gene is TRBJ2-3, the V gene TRBV7-9; unclear D gene. V was pared by 2 bases and J by 0 bases, with 12 bases between. The CDR3 has 16 amino acids. The V gene's germline CDR1 is SEHNR and CDR2 FQNEAQ (reference sequence).

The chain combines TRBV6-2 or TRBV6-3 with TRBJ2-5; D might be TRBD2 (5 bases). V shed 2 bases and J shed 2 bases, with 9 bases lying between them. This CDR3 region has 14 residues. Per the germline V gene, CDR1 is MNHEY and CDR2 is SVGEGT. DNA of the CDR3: TGTGCCAGCAGTTACATTTCGGGACAAGAGACCCAGTACTTC. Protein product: CASSYISGQETQYF.

The CDR3 protein is CASSQDWRGPYGYTF. DNA of the CDR3: TGCGCCAGCAGCCAAGATTGGAGGGGGCCGTATGGCTACACCTTC. The genes are TRBV4-1 and TRBJ1-2; 7 bases map to TRBD1. The J segment lost 5 bases and the V segment lost 0 bases, leaving 6 bases of the junction unmatched. The CDR3 totals 15 residues. CDR1 and CDR2 from the germline V gene are MGHRA and YSYEKL.

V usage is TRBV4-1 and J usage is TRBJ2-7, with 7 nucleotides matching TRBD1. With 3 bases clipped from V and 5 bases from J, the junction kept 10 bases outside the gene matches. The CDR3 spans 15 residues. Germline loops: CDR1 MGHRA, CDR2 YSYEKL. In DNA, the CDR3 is TGCGCCAGCAGCCACGGGACAGCCTCCCAGCACGAGCAGTACTTC. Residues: CASSHGTASQHEQYF.

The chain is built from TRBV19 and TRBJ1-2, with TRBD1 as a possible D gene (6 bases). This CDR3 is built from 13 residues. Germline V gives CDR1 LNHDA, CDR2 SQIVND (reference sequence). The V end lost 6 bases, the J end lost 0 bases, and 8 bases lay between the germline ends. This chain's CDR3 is CASSKGANYGYTF. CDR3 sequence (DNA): TGTGCCAGTAGCAAGGGGGCTAACTATGGCTACACCTTC.

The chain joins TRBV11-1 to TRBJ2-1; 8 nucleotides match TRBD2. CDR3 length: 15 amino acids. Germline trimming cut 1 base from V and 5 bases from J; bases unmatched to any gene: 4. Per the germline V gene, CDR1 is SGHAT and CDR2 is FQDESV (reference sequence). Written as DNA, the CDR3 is TGTGCCAGCAGCTTAGAAGCGGGGGCCCACAATGAGCAGTTCTTC. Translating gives CASSLEAGAHNEQFF.

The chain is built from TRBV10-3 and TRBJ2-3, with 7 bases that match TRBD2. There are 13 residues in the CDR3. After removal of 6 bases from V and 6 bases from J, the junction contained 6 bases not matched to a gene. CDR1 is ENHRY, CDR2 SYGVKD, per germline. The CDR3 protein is CAIRGDGRDTQYF. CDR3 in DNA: TGTGCCATCAGGGGGGACGGGAGGGATACGCAGTATTTT.

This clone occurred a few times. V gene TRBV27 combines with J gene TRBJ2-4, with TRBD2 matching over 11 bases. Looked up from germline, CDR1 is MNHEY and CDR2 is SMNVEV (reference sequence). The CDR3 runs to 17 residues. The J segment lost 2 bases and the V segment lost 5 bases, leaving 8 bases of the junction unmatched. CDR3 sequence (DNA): TGTGCCAGCAGTCCAAGGGGGACTAGCGGATCCAAAAACATTCAGTACTTC. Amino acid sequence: CASSPRGTSGSKNIQYF.

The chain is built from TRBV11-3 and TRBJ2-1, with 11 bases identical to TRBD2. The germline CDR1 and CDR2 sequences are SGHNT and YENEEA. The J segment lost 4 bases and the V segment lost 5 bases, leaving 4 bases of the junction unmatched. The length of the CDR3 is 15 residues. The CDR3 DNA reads TGTGCCAGCAGCCCTAGCGGGGGGAGTTACAATGAGCAGTTCTTC. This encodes CASSPSGGSYNEQFF.

CDR3 DNA: TGTGCCAGCAGCCCCGGGACAGCAAATGAAAAACTGTTTTTT. Its translation is CASSPGTANEKLFF. This chain uses TRBV7-2 with TRBJ1-4; TRBD1 matches 7 bases. Looked up from germline, CDR1 is SGHTA and CDR2 is FQGNSA. V was clipped by 5 bases and J by 5 bases; unmatched bases: 5. The CDR3 totals 14 residues.

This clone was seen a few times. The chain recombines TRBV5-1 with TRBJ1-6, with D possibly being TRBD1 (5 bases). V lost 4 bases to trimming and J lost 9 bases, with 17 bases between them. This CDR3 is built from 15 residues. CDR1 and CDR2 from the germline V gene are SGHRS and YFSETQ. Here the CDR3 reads CASSPTDPGGSPLHF. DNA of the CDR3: TGCGCCAGCAGCCCGACAGACCCCGGGGGTTCACCCCTCCACTTT. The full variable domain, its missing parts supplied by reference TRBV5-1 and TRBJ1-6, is KAGVTQTPRYLIKTRGQQVTLSCSPISGHRSVSWYQQTPGQGLQFLFEYFSETQRNKGNFPGRFSGRQFSNSRSEMNVSTLELGDSALYLCASSPTDPGGSPLHFGNGTRLTVT.

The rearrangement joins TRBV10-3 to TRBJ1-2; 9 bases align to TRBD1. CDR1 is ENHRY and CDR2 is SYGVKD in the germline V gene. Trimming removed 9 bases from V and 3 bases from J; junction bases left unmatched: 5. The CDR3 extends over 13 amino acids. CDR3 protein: CAIRTGEDYGYTF. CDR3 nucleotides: TGTGCCATTCGGACAGGGGAGGACTATGGCTACACCTTC.

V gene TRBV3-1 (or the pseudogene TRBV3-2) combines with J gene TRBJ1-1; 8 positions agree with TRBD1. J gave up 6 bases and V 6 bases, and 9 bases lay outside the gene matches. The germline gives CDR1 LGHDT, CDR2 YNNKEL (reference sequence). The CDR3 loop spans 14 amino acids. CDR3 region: CASSLDRESAEAFF. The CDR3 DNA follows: TGTGCCAGCAGTCTGGACAGGGAGTCGGCTGAAGCTTTCTTT.

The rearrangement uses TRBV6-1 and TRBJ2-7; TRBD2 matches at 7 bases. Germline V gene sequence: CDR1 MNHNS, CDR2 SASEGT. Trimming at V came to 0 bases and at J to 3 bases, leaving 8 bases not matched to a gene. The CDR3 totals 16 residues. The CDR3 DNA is TGTGCCAGCAGTGAAGCGATAGGGGAGGGAAACTACGAGCAGTACTTC. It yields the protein CASSEAIGEGNYEQYF.